A selection of T cell receptor beta chains follows, all from one sample in a study of long-term antiretroviral therapy in people with HIV. The table came from immunoSEQ multiplex PCR; TCRdb's copy has only in-frame clones and leaves some out. The data contain under 30,000 clones, over 70% of them seen just once; the ten biggest clones take up 5.5% to 6%. The sequenced sample was unsorted PBMCs, obtained 1.1 years before starting antiretroviral therapy. Receptor source: a woman in her twenties or thirties with HIV. CDR3s leave out the opening cysteine and the closing phenylalanine or tryptophan. The order of the fields is D gene, V gene, J gene, CDR3 protein. The D gene is left open where the match is weak.

D gene: TRBD1
V gene: TRBV10-2
J gene: TRBJ1-5
CDR3 protein: ASQGTGNQPQH

D gene: NA
V gene: TRBV27
J gene: TRBJ2-3
CDR3 protein: ASSRSFTDTQY

D gene: TRBD2
V gene: TRBV4-1
J gene: TRBJ2-2
CDR3 protein: ASSLFSGGDNTGELF

D gene: NA
V gene: TRBV7-2
J gene: TRBJ1-2
CDR3 protein: ASSRTGVRGYT

D gene: NA
V gene: TRBV5-1
J gene: TRBJ2-4
CDR3 protein: ASSFGYPLAKNIQY

D gene: NA
V gene: TRBV30
J gene: TRBJ1-1
CDR3 protein: AWTGYNTEAF

D gene: TRBD2
V gene: TRBV7-2
J gene: TRBJ2-1
CDR3 protein: ASNPSGGRSSYNEQF

D gene: TRBD1
V gene: TRBV6-1
J gene: TRBJ1-1
CDR3 protein: ASSGGQPGGEAF

D gene: NA
V gene: TRBV30
J gene: TRBJ1-4
CDR3 protein: AWSNAGTGNEKLF

D gene: NA
V gene: TRBV2
J gene: TRBJ1-1
CDR3 protein: ASNKDSPEAF

D gene: TRBD2
V gene: TRBV11-2
J gene: TRBJ2-1
CDR3 protein: ASSYPGLASDEQF

D gene: TRBD1
V gene: TRBV30
J gene: TRBJ2-3
CDR3 protein: AYEGTGSIDTQY

D gene: NA
V gene: TRBV20-1
J gene: TRBJ1-5
CDR3 protein: SAGQPQH

D gene: NA
V gene: TRBV19
J gene: TRBJ2-5
CDR3 protein: ASSISYLQETQY

D gene: NA
V gene: TRBV5-6
J gene: TRBJ1-6
CDR3 protein: ASSLAGAASYNSPLH

D gene: TRBD1
V gene: TRBV7-9
J gene: TRBJ1-6
CDR3 protein: ASSPQGAPLH

D gene: NA
V gene: TRBV29-1
J gene: TRBJ2-2
CDR3 protein: SVQPENTGELF

D gene: TRBD1
V gene: TRBV11-2
J gene: TRBJ1-2
CDR3 protein: ASSFTPDRVNYGYT

D gene: NA
V gene: TRBV5-1
J gene: TRBJ2-1
CDR3 protein: ASSLALSVVRNEQF

D gene: TRBD1
V gene: TRBV28
J gene: TRBJ1-5
CDR3 protein: ASSRDRGQGNQPQH

D gene: NA
V gene: TRBV7-9
J gene: TRBJ1-1
CDR3 protein: ASSPLDNTEAF

D gene: NA
V gene: TRBV21-1
J gene: TRBJ1-1
CDR3 protein: ASSKAQDFPRTEAF

D gene: NA
V gene: TRBV27
J gene: TRBJ2-7
CDR3 protein: ASSDPVIVGLQY

D gene: NA
V gene: TRBV19
J gene: TRBJ2-3
CDR3 protein: ASSTVVTDTQY

D gene: TRBD2
V gene: TRBV15
J gene: TRBJ2-3
CDR3 protein: ATSRVGGTSGGLHTDTQY

D gene: NA
V gene: TRBV7-9
J gene: TRBJ1-5
CDR3 protein: ASSPRDSNQPQH

D gene: NA
V gene: TRBV4-2
J gene: TRBJ1-2
CDR3 protein: ASSQDETEQLYGYT

D gene: NA
V gene: TRBV4-2
J gene: TRBJ2-5
CDR3 protein: ASSQVLGETQY

D gene: NA
V gene: TRBV18
J gene: TRBJ2-5
CDR3 protein: ASSPYVQETQY

D gene: TRBD1
V gene: TRBV5-1
J gene: TRBJ2-7
CDR3 protein: ASSLGVTGGDEQY

D gene: TRBD1
V gene: TRBV5-1
J gene: TRBJ1-4
CDR3 protein: ASSLGQGNEKLF

D gene: NA
V gene: TRBV4-1
J gene: TRBJ2-7
CDR3 protein: ASSQTEGLTVYEQY

D gene: NA
V gene: TRBV27
J gene: TRBJ1-6
CDR3 protein: ASRPNRAPASSPLH

D gene: NA
V gene: TRBV6-1
J gene: TRBJ2-7
CDR3 protein: ASSDLLGSGEQY

D gene: NA
V gene: TRBV29-1
J gene: TRBJ2-7
CDR3 protein: SIRQATYEQY

D gene: TRBD1
V gene: TRBV19
J gene: TRBJ1-1
CDR3 protein: ASIPGQGARAF

D gene: NA
V gene: TRBV7-2
J gene: TRBJ2-3
CDR3 protein: ASSSQGPFAGRADTQY

D gene: NA
V gene: TRBV7-9
J gene: TRBJ1-3
CDR3 protein: ASSAYYDGLSGNTIY